This T cell receptor (beta chain) was sequenced in a study of OX40 agonist ivuxolimab in advanced cancers. In the study overall: Patients received ivuxolimab, an agonistic anti-OX40 (CD134) antibody. People who had prior anti-PD-1, anti-PD-L1 or anti-CTLA-4 therapy could take part, and approximately 44% had some. Findings and caveats of the study: More expanded clones were seen, on average, in CD8+ T cells than in CD4+.

Sampling of blood occurred at baseline, cycle 4 day 1, and cycle 7 day 1. The method was immunoSEQ multiplex PCR; TCRdb's version includes in-frame clones alone and lacks a portion of them. Here the sample spans tens of thousands of clones, 80% to 90% being singletons. Concerning this clone: Its antigen remains unidentified.

The CDR3 consists of 12 residues. The V and J ends lost 2 bases and 15 bases respectively, with 13 bases between them. The germline V gene has CDR1 SNHLY and CDR2 FYNNEI. V usage is TRBV2 and J usage is TRBJ2-2, with D maybe TRBD1 (8 bases). The sequence came from an adult with an advanced solid tumor such as melanoma, head and neck, liver or kidney cancer. Here the sequenced sample was CD4+ or CD8+ T cells sorted from blood, taken in a trial of the OX40 agonist ivuxolimab. This chain's CDR3 is CASSERTGRVFF. CDR3 bases: TGTGCCAGCAGTGAAAGGACAGGGAGGGTGTTTTTT.